Listed here is a single T cell receptor beta chain. This clone has more than one count but fewer than ten. What this receptor recognizes is not known. One base away there is no much larger clone; base qualities are not given. This specimen belongs to a study of blood T cell repertoires in COVID-19 (dated by TCRdb to the early 2020s). As for the study more broadly: Samples covering the acute and convalescent phases of COVID-19 were provided by collaborators in the United States, Italy and Spain. The material from the prospective study consisted of cDNA or gDNA derived from T cells, B-cell-depleted T cells, or PBMCs. The dataset comprised deeply sampled blood TCRbeta repertoires from subjects exposed to, actively infected with, or recovered from COVID-19. A freely available public database, intended as a resource for researchers studying the immune response to SARS-CoV-2, is where the repertoires were released. The samples were drawn from the first 160 participants of the ongoing ImmuneRACE study and from more than 1,000 subjects provided by 6 global collaborators. Nearly every sample came with metadata listing a de-identified subject ID, COVID-19 status, age in years and sex. Where available, HLA class I and class II types were taken from metadata supplied by the sample provider and were not determined by assay-based typing.

One collaborating source in Seattle enrolled patients while the patients were actively infected and followed the patients over time throughout the course of disease. Whole blood was collected in K2EDTA tubes by collaborating institutions according to the institutions' own protocols. Collaborator samples were shipped for TCRbeta analysis as frozen whole blood, isolated PBMCs, or DNA extracted from either sample type. TCRbeta CDR3 regions were amplified from genomic DNA using the immunoSEQ Assay, a bias-controlled multiplex PCR. The study's processing was this. The number of nucleated cells in each sample was estimated from the amplification of reference gene primers within the assay. To quantify the absolute abundance of each unique TCRbeta CDR3 rearrangement, sequence reads were collapsed and filtered. For each sample, productive Simpson clonality was calculated as the square root of Simpson's diversity index over productive rearrangements. The table comes from immuneACCESS by way of TCRdb, which keeps in-frame sequences with V and J called. Part of the clones is missing from these tables; in studies checked, under half for an unresolved V gene and the rest for unknown reasons. V and J calls and clone size are those listed in that table; D and trimming were worked out from the DNA. This sample holds tens of thousands of clones; roughly 71% were observed only once. The ten largest clones add up to about 16% of the sample.

Overall results and qualifications from the work: How much clinical and demographic metadata was included differed by source and by participant, and the metadata was provided uncurated.

The clonotype was recovered from a man in his sixties with COVID-19, enrolled during active disease. Sample: peripheral blood.

The CDR3: CASSLGTGGTEAFF. The DNA reads TGTGCCAGCAGTTTAGGGACAGGGGGCACTGAAGCTTTCTTT. The chain joins TRBV28 to TRBJ1-1; TRBD1 aligns with 11 central bases. According to the germline V gene, CDR1 reads MDHEN and CDR2 reads SYDVKM. The CDR3 spans 14 residues, from the cysteine through the phenylalanine. Only the CDR3 DNA stays, 42 bases, in frame from base 1. After removal of 2 bases from V and 4 bases from J, the junction retains 0 bases not matched to a gene.